These T cell receptor beta chains were read from a single sample in a study of regulatory T cells in long-lasting Graves disease. One entry per CDR3 protein results from TCRdb running MiXCR on the multiplex PCR reads. This table has about 620,000 distinct CDR3 sequences, roughly 15% appearing once. The same sample was also used in a study of T cells in Graves' hyperthyroidism and ophthalmopathy.

The material was peripheral blood mononuclear cells (PBMCs), obtained at new diagnosis, from a patient treated with antithyroid drugs. Receptor source: a woman aged 30 to 39 with Graves disease. Each CDR3 is given with its conserved first and last residue. D genes are given only for firm matches. Some rows mark clone size as missing; the rest say once, few, many or name a class of expanded clone.

J,D,size,V,CDR3,DNA
TRBJ2-5,TRBD1,many,TRBV28,CASTYRQGLETQYF,TGTGCCAGCACCTACCGACAGGGATTAGAGACCCAGTACTTC
TRBJ1-3,NA,NA,TRBV11-2,CASSSPGSFGNTIYF,TGTGCCAGCAGCTCCCCAGGGAGTTTTGGAAACACCATATATTTT
TRBJ1-6,NA,NA,TRBV6-1,CASSPRLVRGDSPLHF,TGTGCCAGCAGTCCTCGTCTGGTGCGGGGGGATTCACCCCTCCACTTT
TRBJ2-2,NA,many,TRBV7-3,CASSLAVTGELFF,TGTGCCAGCAGCTTAGCCGTCACCGGGGAGCTGTTTTTT
TRBJ1-2,TRBD1,many,TRBV5-1,CASSPGQDGYTF,TGCGCCAGCAGCCCCGGACAGGATGGCTACACCTTC
TRBJ1-6,NA,many,TRBV12-3/TRBV12-4,CASSLGSSSYNSPLHF,TGTGCCAGCAGTTTGGGCTCGAGCTCCTATAATTCACCCCTCCACTTT
TRBJ1-5,NA,many,TRBV10-3,CAISETGHPNQPQHF,TGTGCCATCAGTGAGACCGGACACCCCAATCAGCCCCAGCATTTT
TRBJ1-5,NA,many,TRBV12-3/TRBV12-4,CASSLSRESNQPQHF,TGTGCCAGCAGTTTAAGCAGGGAGTCTAATCAGCCCCAGCATTTT
TRBJ2-2,TRBD1,NA,TRBV28,CASTLTGGTGNTGELFF,TGTGCCAGCACTCTCACGGGCGGGACAGGGAACACCGGGGAGCTGTTTTTT
TRBJ2-1,TRBD2,many,TRBV11-2,CASSLEGTGRVAGDEQFF,TGTGCCAGCAGCTTAGAAGGAACGGGTAGGGTAGCGGGAGATGAGCAGTTCTTC
TRBJ2-7,NA,NA,TRBV20-1,CSAADAGTPTYEQYF,TGCAGTGCCGCAGATGCTGGGACACCCACCTACGAGCAGTACTTC
TRBJ2-1,NA,NA,TRBV20-1,CSARFPGSRYNEQFF,TGCAGTGCTAGATTTCCCGGTAGCCGCTACAATGAGCAGTTCTTC
TRBJ2-5,NA,few,TRBV18,CASSPPGLGETQYF,TGTGCCAGCTCACCACCGGGGCTGGGGGAGACCCAGTACTTC
TRBJ2-2,NA,many,TRBV28,CASSFHEIANTGELFF,TGTGCCAGCAGTTTCCATGAAATCGCGAACACCGGGGAGCTGTTTTTT
TRBJ2-7,NA,NA,TRBV29-1,CSVESLADEQYF,TGCAGCGTTGAGAGTCTGGCGGACGAGCAGTACTTC
TRBJ2-1,NA,many,TRBV27,CASSSTARANEQFF,TGTGCCAGCAGTTCCACAGCTAGGGCCAATGAGCAGTTCTTC
TRBJ2-3,NA,many,TRBV7-9,CASNLGWSDTQYF,TGTGCCAGCAACTTAGGGTGGTCAGATACGCAGTATTTT
TRBJ2-1,NA,NA,TRBV6-1,CASSEATGAVQFF,TGTGCCAGCAGTGAGGCGACCGGGGCTGTTCAGTTCTTC
TRBJ2-7,NA,many,TRBV11-2,CASSLEGRGTYEQYF,TGTGCCAGCAGCTTAGAGGGACGGGGAACCTACGAGCAGTACTTC
TRBJ1-2,NA,many,TRBV28,CASSLVTGHGYTF,TGTGCCAGCAGTTTGGTAACAGGGCATGGCTACACCTTC
TRBJ2-7,NA,many,TRBV7-2,CASSLMKGAYEQYF,TGTGCCAGCAGCCTGATGAAGGGGGCCTACGAGCAGTACTTC
TRBJ1-1,NA,NA,TRBV7-9,CASSPTPAVAVTEAFF,TGTGCCAGCAGCCCCACCCCCGCCGTGGCCGTCACTGAAGCTTTCTTT
TRBJ1-1,NA,NA,TRBV4-3,CASSQDRWGQNTEAFF,TGCGCCAGCAGCCAAGATCGATGGGGGCAGAACACTGAAGCTTTCTTT
TRBJ1-1,NA,few,TRBV9,CASSVTMDTEAFF,TGTGCCAGCAGCGTGACGATGGACACTGAAGCTTTCTTT
TRBJ2-5,TRBD1,few,TRBV18,CASSPAQGVRETQYF,TGTGCCAGCTCACCAGCCCAGGGGGTTCGAGAGACCCAGTACTTC
TRBJ1-3,NA,NA,TRBV30,CAWAPFGNTIYF,TGTGCCTGGGCCCCTTTTGGAAACACCATATATTTT
TRBJ1-3,NA,NA,TRBV7-9,CASSLVGVSGNTIYF,TGTGCCAGCAGCTTAGTTGGGGTTAGCGGAAACACCATATATTTT
TRBJ2-7,TRBD1,many,TRBV12-3/TRBV12-4,CASRYTGGEQYF,TGTGCCAGCAGGTACACAGGGGGCGAGCAGTACTTC
TRBJ2-3,NA,many,TRBV20-1,CSARASEVTDTQYF,TGCAGTGCTAGGGCCAGCGAGGTTACAGATACGCAGTATTTT
TRBJ2-3,NA,NA,TRBV5-1,CASSFGSVADTQYF,TGCGCCAGCAGCTTCGGGAGCGTCGCAGATACGCAGTATTTT
TRBJ1-1,NA,many,TRBV7-8,CASSSGGTSNTEAFF,TGTGCCAGCAGCTCGGGAGGCACGTCGAACACTGAAGCTTTCTTT
TRBJ2-3,NA,many,TRBV7-9,CASSFLTYTDTQYF,TGTGCCAGCAGCTTCCTGACCTACACAGATACGCAGTATTTT
TRBJ2-2,TRBD1,NA,TRBV6-1,CASSLGTGVTGELFF,TGTGCCAGCAGTCTCGGGACAGGGGTCACCGGGGAGCTGTTTTTT
TRBJ1-2,TRBD1,NA,TRBV18,CASSPRDSDGYTF,TGTGCCAGCTCACCTCGGGACAGCGATGGCTACACCTTC